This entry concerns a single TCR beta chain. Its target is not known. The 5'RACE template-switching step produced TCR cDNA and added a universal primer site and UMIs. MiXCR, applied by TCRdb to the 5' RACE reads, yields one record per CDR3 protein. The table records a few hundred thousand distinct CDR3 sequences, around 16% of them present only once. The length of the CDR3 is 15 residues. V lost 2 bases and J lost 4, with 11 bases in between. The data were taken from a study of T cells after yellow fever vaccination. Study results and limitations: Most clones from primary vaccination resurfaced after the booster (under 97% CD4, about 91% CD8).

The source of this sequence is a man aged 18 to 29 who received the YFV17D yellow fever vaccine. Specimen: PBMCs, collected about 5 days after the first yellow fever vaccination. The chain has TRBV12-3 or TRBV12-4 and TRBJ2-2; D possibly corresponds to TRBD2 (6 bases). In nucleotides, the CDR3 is TGTGCCAGCAGTTTAATGTGGGGGGTCACCGGGGAGCTGTTTTTT. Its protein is CASSLMWGVTGELFF.